The clone carrying this T cell receptor beta chain was seen at least ten times. As yet, its antigen is unknown. The V and J ends lost 2 bases and 8 bases respectively, with 9 bases between them. The CDR3 runs 12 residues. MiXCR, run by TCRdb on the 5' RACE reads, gives a single entry per CDR3 protein. The sample contains approximately 540,000 distinct CDR3 sequences, about 13% of which appear only once. This sample was included in a study of CD8 T cells in ankylosing spondylitis. Study-level results: One TCR beta motif, made up of roughly 8 highly homologous variants, appeared characteristic of ankylosing spondylitis blood.

The sequence came from a male donor with ankylosing spondylitis. The V gene is TRBV12-3 or TRBV12-4, the J gene TRBJ1-2; D is unresolved. The sequenced sample consisted of blood, either unsorted or a sorted T cell fraction (not recorded which). Here the CDR3 reads CASSLWIGGYTF. In nucleotides, the CDR3 is TGTGCCAGCAGTTTATGGATTGGGGGCTACACCTTC.